This T cell receptor (beta chain) was observed in a study of graft-versus-host responses after intestinal transplantation. Study-level background: Isolated intestinal, liver-intestinal, or multivisceral transplants had been given to the recipients.

The germline V and J ends were trimmed by 3 bases and 0 bases, with 9 bases remaining between them. This CDR3 spans 15 amino acids. Germline V lookup: CDR1 SEHNR, CDR2 FQNEAQ (reference sequence). Responders that carried the CFSE label, roughly 200,000 of them, were plated with roughly 200,000 irradiated, violet-dye-labeled stimulator cells. The study, taken as a whole, reports: GvH clone levels peaked in circulation, and this peak was associated with early post-transplant HvG declines. Researchers found GvH clones in recipient marrow, and some showed up first in ileum or blood.

The method was immunoSEQ multiplex PCR; TCRdb's version includes in-frame clones alone and lacks a portion of them. The table lists 13,000 to 15,000 clones, under 45% of them singletons. Sequenced material: alloreactive CD8+ T cells from a mixed lymphocyte reaction culture, taken before intestinal transplant. Noted subset: CFSE-low proliferating T cells sorted from approximately 6-day pre-transplant mixed lymphocyte reaction (GvH or HvG direction). This TCR derives from a human patient who received an intestinal transplant. V and J are TRBV7-9 and TRBJ2-4; D unresolved. The CDR3 sequence: CASSFSPLAKNIQYF. CDR3 nucleotides: TGTGCCAGCAGCTTCTCTCCCTTAGCCAAAAACATTCAGTACTTC. Using reference TRBV7-9 and TRBJ2-4 for the parts outside the CDR3, the full variable domain is DTGVSQNPRHKITKRGQNVTFRCDPISEHNRLYWYRQTLGQGPEFLTYFQNEAQLEKSRLLSDRFSAERPKGSFSTLEIQRTEQGDSAMYLCASSFSPLAKNIQYFGAGTRLSVL.